The 30 T cell receptor beta chains presented below share a single source sample, sequenced in a study of blood T cell repertoires in COVID-19. TCRdb's table, derived via immunoSEQ multiplex PCR, lists solely in-frame clones and lacks some. This table has about 150,000 clones, roughly 84% appearing once. The specimen sequenced was peripheral blood. The source is a young man with active or convalescent COVID-19.

DNA of the CDR3: TGTGCCAGCTCAGCGACAGGGGGCGGACAGCCCCAGCATTTT. Translating it yields CASSATGGGQPQHF. The chain links TRBV18 to TRBJ1-5, with 10 bases that match TRBD1. With V trimmed by 5 bases and J by 7 bases, 5 bases remained unmatched. The CDR3 is made up of 14 amino acids. Germline assignment: CDR1 KGHSH and CDR2 LQKENI.

J is TRBJ2-2 and V is TRBV5-6; 11 bases fit TRBD2. V trimming: 4 bases; J trimming: 6 bases; junction bases outside the gene matches: 8. The CDR3 runs 16 residues. Germline CDR1 reads SGHDT; CDR2 reads YYEEEE. The CDR3 region has the DNA TGTGCCAGCAGCCGGGGGGCTAGCGGGAGGTCCGGGGAGCTGTTTTTT. This gives the protein CASSRGASGRSGELFF.

The chain joins TRBV7-2 to TRBJ2-5, with 9 nucleotides matching TRBD1. Germline V CDR1 and CDR2: SGHTA, FQGNSA. After removal of 6 bases from V and 2 bases from J, the junction contained 4 bases not matched to a gene. The CDR3 extends over 14 amino acids. CDR3 protein: CASRSDRGQETQYF. CDR3 coding DNA: TGTGCCAGCAGATCGGACAGGGGACAAGAGACCCAGTACTTC.

The chain carries TRBV6-2 or TRBV6-3 and TRBJ2-1, with 10 bases lining up with TRBD2. The CDR3 spans 15 residues. Looked up from germline, CDR1 is MNHEY and CDR2 is SVGEGT. V shed 2 bases and J 3 bases; nucleotides not matched to a gene: 1. The CDR3 nucleotides are TGTGCCAGCAGTTACCTAGCGGGAGACTACAATGAGCAGTTCTTC. Its translation is CASSYLAGDYNEQFF.

The chain has TRBV5-6 and TRBJ2-2, with D perhaps matching TRBD2 (5 bases). V was shortened by 0 bases and J by 4 bases, with 13 bases between the two germline ends. From germline, CDR1 is SGHDT and CDR2 YYEEEE. The CDR3 consists of 16 residues. CDR3 DNA: TGTGCCAGCAGCTTGGTCGGAGGCCCGAGCACCGGGGAGCTGTTTTTT. It specifies CASSLVGGPSTGELFF.

The V gene is TRBV7-3, the J gene TRBJ2-1; 7 bases align to TRBD1. Germline V gene data show CDR1 as SGHTA and CDR2 as FQGTGA. V dropped 8 bases and J dropped 7; count of bases not matched to a gene: 5. CDR3 size: 12 residues. The CDR3 DNA reads as TGTGCCAGCGGCAACAGGGGTAATGAGCAGTTCTTC. It yields the protein CASGNRGNEQFF.

This chain links TRBV9 with TRBJ1-6; possibly TRBD1 for D (5 bases). The CDR3 consists of 15 residues. Germline V CDR1 and CDR2: SGDLS, YYNGEE. The V end was cut by 4 bases, the J end by 6 bases, with 14 bases between. This CDR3 reads CASSLYNGANSPLHF. CDR3 DNA sequence: TGTGCCAGCAGCCTTTACAATGGGGCTAATTCACCCCTCCACTTT.

This chain links TRBV9 with TRBJ2-1; 12 bases match TRBD2. From germline, CDR1 is SGDLS and CDR2 YYNGEE. J was trimmed by 7 bases and V by 4 bases; bases with no gene match: 30. The CDR3 covers 23 residues. The CDR3 DNA is TGTGCCAGCAGCCGCTCGGGGGGGGTTGATGCATTTTCTAGCGGGAGGGCCTGGAATGAGCAGTTCTTC. Translating gives CASSRSGGVDAFSSGRAWNEQFF.

The V and J genes are TRBV24-1 and TRBJ1-2; D is perhaps TRBD1 (5 bases). This CDR3 contains 14 residues. CDR1 KGHDR and CDR2 SFDVKD come from the germline V gene. The V gene lost 4 bases and the J gene lost 4 bases, with 12 bases spanning the gap. The CDR3 nucleotides read TGTGCCACCAGTGACCCTGCGACAGCCTATGGCTACACCTTC. Translating gives CATSDPATAYGYTF.

The J gene is TRBJ2-2, the V gene TRBV21-1; the DNA was not compared with TRBD1, the D call given in the table. TRBV21-1 is a documented pseudogene. This CDR3 is built from 19 residues. The CDR3 DNA is TGTGCCAGCAGCGAGCACCTAGCAGGGACAGGGCGGAACACCGGGGAGCTGTTTTTT. Protein sequence: CASSEHLAGTGRNTGELFF.

CDR3 residues: CASSLEVGVGVYGYTF. In DNA form, the CDR3 reads TGCGCCAGCAGCTTGGAAGTCGGGGTAGGTGTTTATGGCTACACCTTC. This chain connects TRBV5-1 to TRBJ1-2; D call uncertain. Between the trimmed V and J ends, which lost 0 bases and 5 bases, there was a span of 17 bases. The CDR3 consists of 16 residues. The germline CDR1 and CDR2 sequences are SGHRS and YFSETQ.

The sample holds one count of this clone. The V gene is TRBV10-3, the J gene TRBJ1-1; perhaps TRBD1 as D (6 bases). V was pared by 10 bases and J by 1 base, with 10 bases between. The CDR3 contains 12 residues. Germline lookup yields CDR1 ENHRY and CDR2 SYGVKD. Written as DNA, the CDR3 is TGTGCCACCGGACAGACGAACACTGAAGCTTTCTTT. Protein sequence: CATGQTNTEAFF.

V and J are TRBV6-5 and TRBJ2-7; TRBD2 matches at 7 bases. J gave up 1 base and V 5 bases, and 2 bases lay outside the gene matches. The CDR3 contains 13 residues. The germline CDR1 and CDR2 sequences are MNHEY and SVGAGI. The CDR3 protein is CASSRDYSYEQYF. Written as DNA, the CDR3 is TGTGCCAGCAGTCGGGACTATTCCTACGAGCAGTACTTC.

This chain links TRBV7-7 with TRBJ2-5, with D tentatively TRBD1 (6 bases). Trimming cost V 1 base and J 4 bases, with 13 bases left between them. This CDR3 is 15 amino acids long. Germline V CDR1 and CDR2: SSHAT, FNYEAQ (reference sequence). The CDR3 sequence: CASSLGGGGIETQYF. The CDR3 region has the DNA TGTGCCAGCAGCTTAGGAGGGGGTGGCATAGAGACCCAGTACTTC. Full variable domain (rest looked up from reference TRBV7-7 and TRBJ2-5): GAGVSQSPRYKVTKRGQDVTLRCDPISSHATLYWYQQALGQGPEFLTYFNYEAQPDKSGLPSDRFSAERPEGSISTLTIQRTEQRDSAMYRCASSLGGGGIETQYFGPGTRLLVL.

The V gene is TRBV3-1 (or the pseudogene TRBV3-2), the J gene TRBJ2-3; D may be TRBD2 (6 bases). The length of the CDR3 is 16 residues. The germline V gene encodes CDR1 LGHDT and CDR2 YNNKEL (reference sequence). Trimming removed 1 base at V and 3 bases at J, with 14 bases between. Here the CDR3 reads CASSQGTLGGTDTQYF. CDR3 DNA: TGTGCCAGCAGCCAAGGCACCCTTGGGGGGACAGATACGCAGTATTTT.

The rearrangement joins TRBV2 to TRBJ2-1; D perhaps matches TRBD1 (7 bases). This CDR3 spans 13 amino acids. Trimming removed 2 bases from V and 10 bases from J, with 12 bases in between. CDR1 SNHLY and CDR2 FYNNEI come from the germline V gene. CDR3 nucleotides: TGTGCCAGCAGTGAAAACAGGGGACTGGAGCAGTTCTTC. Translating gives CASSENRGLEQFF.

V and J are TRBV7-2 and TRBJ2-2; 9 bases match TRBD1. The CDR3 length is 15 residues. V shed 4 bases and J 0 bases; nucleotides not matched to a gene: 0. Germline CDR1 SGHTA, CDR2 FQGNSA. The CDR3 nucleotides are TGTGCCAGCAGCTGGGACAGGGCGAACACCGGGGAGCTGTTTTTT. Translated: CASSWDRANTGELFF.

The gene calls are TRBV10-2 and TRBJ1-1; 7 bases map to TRBD1. Looked up from germline, CDR1 is WSHSY and CDR2 is SAAADI. V trimming: 2 bases; J trimming: 1 base; junction bases outside the gene matches: 4. This CDR3 has 15 residues. The CDR3 DNA reads TGCGCCAGCAGTGAGACTTGGACAGGGAACACTGAAGCTTTCTTT. Protein sequence: CASSETWTGNTEAFF.

The gene calls are TRBV2 and TRBJ2-7, with 7 nucleotides matching TRBD1. Germline trimming cut 3 bases from V and 5 bases from J; bases unmatched to any gene: 10. Germline CDR1 reads SNHLY; CDR2 reads FYNNEI. The CDR3 runs 15 residues. CDR3 sequence reads: CASSDETGRLNEQYF. CDR3 sequence (DNA): TGTGCCAGCAGTGACGAGACAGGGCGCTTAAACGAGCAGTACTTC.

The chain employs TRBV11-2 and TRBJ1-1; 7 nucleotides align to TRBD1. Germline-derived CDR1 and CDR2 are SGHAT and FQNNGV. V shed 3 bases, J shed 1 base, and the junction held 2 bases outside the gene matches. The CDR3 has 14 residues. The CDR3 coding sequence is TGTGCCAGCAGCTTCCACAGGGGGAACACTGAAGCTTTCTTT. Its protein product is CASSFHRGNTEAFF.

The V call is TRBV11-1, the J call TRBJ2-3, with a weak D call TRBD2 (6 bases). V was cut by 5 bases and J by 1 base, with 16 bases left in between. Germline loops: CDR1 SGHAT, CDR2 FQDESV (reference sequence). The CDR3 is made up of 16 amino acids. CDR3 loop: CASSPGGPRGTDTQYF. The DNA of the CDR3 is TGTGCCAGCAGCCCAGGAGGGCCTCGGGGCACAGATACGCAGTATTTT.

This chain connects TRBV7-2 to TRBJ2-2, with D possibly being TRBD1 (6 bases). Germline assignment: CDR1 SGHTA and CDR2 FQGNSA. CDR3 size: 14 residues. Trimming took off 0 bases at V and 7 bases at J, with 9 bases between the two ends. Here the CDR3 reads CASSLAGAGGELFF. Written as DNA, the CDR3 is TGTGCCAGCAGCTTAGCGGGGGCGGGCGGGGAGCTGTTTTTT.

The J gene is TRBJ2-3, the V gene TRBV21-1; the table names TRBD1, a call not compared with the DNA. TRBV21-1 is assigned pseudogene status. The CDR3 runs 13 residues. The CDR3 nucleotides read TGTGCCAGCGGACCCCGGACAGGGAGGGCGCAGTATTTT. This sequence encodes CASGPRTGRAQYF.

This clone was seen only once. The chain combines TRBV3-1 (or the pseudogene TRBV3-2) with TRBJ2-5; TRBD2 matches 9 bases. Losses at the gene ends were 5 bases for V and 5 bases for J; bases not matched to a gene: 6. The germline V gene encodes CDR1 LGHDT and CDR2 YNNKEL (reference sequence). This CDR3 contains 14 residues. CDR3 DNA: TGTGCCAGCAGCGCAGTAGCGGGAGTTGAGACCCAGTACTTC. Its translation is CASSAVAGVETQYF.

This clone was picked up a small number of times. V usage is TRBV7-9 and J usage is TRBJ1-2, with D possibly TRBD1 on 6 matching bases. The germline gives CDR1 SEHNR, CDR2 FQNEAQ (reference sequence). Trimming took 4 bases from V and 1 from J, leaving 19 bases between them. This CDR3 has 17 residues. The CDR3 region has the DNA TGTGCCAGCAGCTCCTTCTTGGGGGCGGGTGATAACTATGGCTACACCTTC. Its protein is CASSSFLGAGDNYGYTF.

The chain employs TRBV5-4 and TRBJ2-5, with a weak D call TRBD2 (6 bases). The V and J ends lost 1 base and 5 bases respectively, with 12 bases between them. Germline CDR1 reads SGHNT; CDR2 reads YYREEE (reference sequence). The length of the CDR3 is 14 residues. The CDR3 spells CASSLMGGSETQYF. The DNA of the CDR3 is TGTGCCAGCAGCTTGATGGGGGGTAGTGAGACCCAGTACTTC. Filled out from reference TRBV5-4 and TRBJ2-5, the complete variable domain reads ETGVTQSPTHLIKTRGQQVTLRCSSQSGHNTVSWYQQALGQGPQFIFQYYREEENGRGNFPPRFSGLQFPNYSSELNVNALELDDSALYLCASSLMGGSETQYFGPGTRLLVL.

The V call is TRBV2, the J call TRBJ2-4; D perhaps matches TRBD1 (5 bases). The germline V and J ends were trimmed by 3 bases and 4 bases, with 13 bases remaining between them. Germline V gene lookup returns CDR1 SNHLY and CDR2 FYNNEI. There are 15 residues in the CDR3. CDR3 amino acids: CASSDFATAKNIQYF. DNA of the CDR3: TGTGCCAGCAGTGATTTTGCGACAGCGAAAAACATTCAGTACTTC.

The V call is TRBV5-4, the J call TRBJ2-7; tentatively, D is TRBD2 (5 bases). Germline-derived CDR1 and CDR2 are SGHNT and YYREEE (reference sequence). Trimming left V 4 bases short and J 6 bases short, with 14 bases between. CDR3 length equals 13 residues. DNA of the CDR3: TGTGCCAGCAGCCCCGGGATCAACATCGAGCAGTACTTC. Protein product: CASSPGINIEQYF.

In its sample, this clone was seen once. J is TRBJ1-6 and V is TRBV14; 8 bases map to TRBD1. CDR1 is SGHDN and CDR2 is FVKESK in the germline V gene. The length of the CDR3 is 18 residues. V shed 1 base, J shed 9 bases, and the junction held 14 bases outside the gene matches. For the CDR3, the DNA is TGTGCCAGCAGCCAAGGGGACAGGCTCATAAATCGGGGTTCACCCCTCCACTTT. It encodes CASSQGDRLINRGSPLHF.

The chain carries TRBV3-1 (or the pseudogene TRBV3-2) and TRBJ1-1, with a tentative D call TRBD1 (6 bases). V gave up 4 bases and J gave up 3 bases, with 9 bases separating them. CDR1 is LGHDT, CDR2 YNNKEL, per germline (reference sequence). This CDR3 comprises 13 residues. The CDR3 DNA sequence: TGTGCCAGCAGCCTTTACAGGGACACTGAAGCTTTCTTT. It translates to CASSLYRDTEAFF.